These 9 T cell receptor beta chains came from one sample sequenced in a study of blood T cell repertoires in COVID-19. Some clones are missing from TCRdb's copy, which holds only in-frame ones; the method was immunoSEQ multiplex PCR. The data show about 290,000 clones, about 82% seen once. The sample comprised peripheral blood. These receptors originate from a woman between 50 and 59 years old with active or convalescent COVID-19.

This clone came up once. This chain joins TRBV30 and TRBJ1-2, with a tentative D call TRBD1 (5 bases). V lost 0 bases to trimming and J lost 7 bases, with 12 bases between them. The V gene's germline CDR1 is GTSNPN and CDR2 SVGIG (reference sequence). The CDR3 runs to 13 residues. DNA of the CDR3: TGTGCCTGGAGTGTCGCCGGGAGGGGTGGCTACACCTTC. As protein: CAWSVAGRGGYTF. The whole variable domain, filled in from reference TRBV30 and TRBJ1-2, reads SQTIHQWPATLVQPVGSPLSLECTVEGTSNPNLYWYRQAAGRGLQLLFYSVGIGQISSEVPQNLSASRPQDRQFILSSKKLLLSDSGFYLCAWSVAGRGGYTFGSGTRLTVV.

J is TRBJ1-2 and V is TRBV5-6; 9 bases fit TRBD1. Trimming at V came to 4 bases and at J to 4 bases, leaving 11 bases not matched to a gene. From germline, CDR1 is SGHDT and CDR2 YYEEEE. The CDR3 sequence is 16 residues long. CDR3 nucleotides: TGTGCCAGCAGCCTGGCCGGGACAGGGATAGTCTATGGCTACACCTTC. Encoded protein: CASSLAGTGIVYGYTF.

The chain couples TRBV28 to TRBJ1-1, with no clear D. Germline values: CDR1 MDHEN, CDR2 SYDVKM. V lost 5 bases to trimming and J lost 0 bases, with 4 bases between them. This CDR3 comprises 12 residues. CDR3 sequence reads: CASSTLNTEAFF. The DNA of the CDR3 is TGTGCCAGCAGTACATTGAACACTGAAGCTTTCTTT.

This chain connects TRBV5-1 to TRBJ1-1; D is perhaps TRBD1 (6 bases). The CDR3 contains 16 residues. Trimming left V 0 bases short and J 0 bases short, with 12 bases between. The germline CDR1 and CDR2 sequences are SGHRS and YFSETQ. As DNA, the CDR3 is TGCGCCAGCAGCTTGGAACAGGGCTTCGTGAACACTGAAGCTTTCTTT. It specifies CASSLEQGFVNTEAFF.

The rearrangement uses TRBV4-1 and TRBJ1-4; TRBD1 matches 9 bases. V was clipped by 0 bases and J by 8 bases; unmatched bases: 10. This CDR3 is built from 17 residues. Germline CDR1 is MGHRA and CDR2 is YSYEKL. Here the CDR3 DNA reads TGCGCCAGCAGCCAAGATATGGGGACAGGGTACGGGGAAAAACTGTTTTTT. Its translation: CASSQDMGTGYGEKLFF.

The CDR3 DNA reads as TGCGCCAGCAGCCCCGGGACAGGGCTGGTAGCTTTCTTT. This translates into CASSPGTGLVAFF. V is TRBV5-1 and J is TRBJ1-1; TRBD1 agrees at 9 bases. The CDR3 length is 13 residues. Per the germline V gene, CDR1 is SGHRS and CDR2 is YFSETQ. The trim removed 4 bases at V and 10 bases at J, leaving 8 bases unmatched.

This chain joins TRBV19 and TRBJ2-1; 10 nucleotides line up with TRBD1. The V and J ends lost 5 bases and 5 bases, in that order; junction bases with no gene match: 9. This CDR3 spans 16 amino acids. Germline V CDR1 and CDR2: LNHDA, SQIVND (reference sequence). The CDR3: CASSSRQGAWDNEQFF. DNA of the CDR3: TGTGCCAGTAGTTCCCGACAGGGGGCATGGGACAATGAGCAGTTCTTC.

This CDR3 is CASSPLTGTGGYTF. The DNA for the CDR3 is TGTGCCAGCAGCCCGTTGACAGGGACCGGTGGCTACACCTTC. The chain has TRBV7-2 and TRBJ1-2, with 7 bases fitting TRBD1. Looked up from germline, CDR1 is SGHTA and CDR2 is FQGNSA. The CDR3 is 14 residues long. V dropped 5 bases and J dropped 7; count of bases not matched to a gene: 10.

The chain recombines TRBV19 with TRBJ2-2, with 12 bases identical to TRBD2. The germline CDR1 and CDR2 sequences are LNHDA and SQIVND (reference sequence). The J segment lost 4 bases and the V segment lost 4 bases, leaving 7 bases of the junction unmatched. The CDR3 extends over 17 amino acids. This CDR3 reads CASSTLAGGLGTGELFF. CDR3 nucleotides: TGTGCCAGTAGTACCCTAGCGGGAGGGCTGGGCACCGGGGAGCTGTTTTTT.